This T cell receptor (beta chain) was observed in a study of Graves' ophthalmopathy and Graves' hyperthyroidism. Serum thyroxine and TRAb, along with clinical symptoms, thyroid ultrasound and orbital computed tomography, were what diagnosis relied on. Someone took the PBMCs out of more than 9 ml of fresh peripheral blood. Overall study findings and caveats: Also, most clonotypes expanded in the thyroid above 0.001 frequency appeared in blood.

On this clonotype: The antigen is undetermined.

Per the germline V gene, CDR1 is MNHNS and CDR2 is SASEGT. The CDR3 spans 17 residues. V was shortened by 6 bases and J by 4 bases, with 24 bases between the two germline ends. Scientists amplified the TCR beta CDR3 regions from RNA transcripts. The first round was an RT-PCR with HTBI primers, and the second round was a multiplex PCR. TCRdb re-called the multiplex PCR reads with MiXCR, one entry per CDR3 protein. This table has a few hundred thousand distinct CDR3 sequences, approximately 18% appearing once. The chain links TRBV6-1 to TRBJ1-1; D is uncertain. Sequencing used peripheral blood. This receptor was taken from an adult woman with stable Graves' hyperthyroidism. CDR3 region: CASSRITGNGRGTEAFF. CDR3 sequence (DNA): TGTGCCAGCAGCCGCATAACCGGGAATGGACGGGGCACTGAAGCTTTCTTT.